One sample yielded the 7 T cell receptor beta chains listed below, sequenced in a study of technical replicates of blood from several donors. Here immunoSEQ multiplex PCR was the method, and the copy in TCRdb shows in-frame clones only, minus some. The sample consists of 80,000 or so clones, approximately 94% of them appearing once. Input material: T cells isolated from PBMCs. The receptors here all came from a human donor in good health.

The V gene is TRBV6-6, the J gene TRBJ2-5; the D gene is possibly TRBD1 (6 bases). Deletions cut 2 bases from V and 4 bases from J, with 11 bases between. This CDR3 region has 14 residues. Per the germline V gene, CDR1 is MNHNY and CDR2 is SVGAGI (reference sequence). CDR3 protein: CASSYQGSGETQYF. CDR3 nucleotides: TGTGCCAGCAGTTACCAGGGGTCGGGAGAGACCCAGTACTTC.

The rearrangement uses TRBV6-1 and TRBJ2-7; 9 nucleotides agree with TRBD2. With 4 bases clipped from V and 6 bases from J, the junction kept 4 bases outside the gene matches. Germline loops: CDR1 MNHNS, CDR2 SASEGT. The CDR3 length is 13 residues. The CDR3 sequence is CASSGAGGVEQYF. CDR3 bases: TGTGCCAGCAGTGGCGCGGGAGGGGTCGAGCAGTACTTC.

The DNA for the CDR3 is TGTGCCAGCAGCTTGGTTGACAGGGGGGACACTGAAGCTTTCTTT. This codes for CASSLVDRGDTEAFF. The V call is TRBV5-4, the J call TRBJ1-1, with TRBD1 matching 9 bases. CDR3 size: 15 residues. The ends lost 0 bases at V and 3 bases at J; junction bases unmatched: 3. Germline lookup yields CDR1 SGHNT and CDR2 YYREEE (reference sequence).

J is TRBJ1-2 and V is TRBV27; TRBD1 is a possible D gene (5 bases). The V gene's germline CDR1 is MNHEY and CDR2 SMNVEV (reference sequence). V dropped 2 bases and J dropped 6 bases, with 7 bases sitting between them. This CDR3 has 12 residues. CDR3 amino acids: CASSLQGNGYTF. DNA for the CDR3: TGTGCCAGCAGTTTACAGGGAAATGGCTACACCTTC.

The V call is TRBV6-5, the J call TRBJ1-2, with D perhaps matching TRBD1 (6 bases). There are 13 residues in the CDR3. V was pared by 10 bases and J by 4 bases, with 16 bases between. Germline CDR1 and CDR2: MNHEY and SVGAGI. CDR3 residues: CATVQGSGYGYTF. The DNA of the CDR3 is TGTGCCACAGTACAGGGATCTGGCTATGGCTACACCTTC.

The V gene is TRBV5-6, the J gene TRBJ2-3; maybe TRBD2 (5 bases). This CDR3 contains 14 residues. V lost 1 base, J lost 3 bases, and 9 bases lay in between. From germline, CDR1 is SGHDT and CDR2 YYEEEE. The chain's CDR3 is CASSLSGGTDTQYF. DNA of the CDR3: TGTGCCAGCAGCTTGTCCGGCGGGACAGATACGCAGTATTTT.

This clone was observed a handful of times. The chain has TRBV6-1 and TRBJ2-2; 12 bases agree with TRBD2. This CDR3 region has 15 residues. Germline V gene lookup returns CDR1 MNHNS and CDR2 SASEGT. The V and J ends lost 2 bases and 6 bases, in that order; junction bases with no gene match: 1. In DNA, the CDR3 is TGTGCCAGCAGTGAACTAGCGGGAGGGCCCGGGGAGCTGTTTTTT. Translating gives CASSELAGGPGELFF.